This T cell receptor beta chain was sequenced during a study of blood T cell repertoires in COVID-19. Germline lookup yields CDR1 SNHLY and CDR2 FYNNEI. The CDR3 covers 16 residues. With 4 bases removed from V and 0 bases from J, the gap between germline ends came to 15 bases. Original handling: Amplification of reference gene primers provided the estimated nucleated cell counts. Profiling relied on immunoSEQ multiplex PCR, and the TCRdb table lists in-frame clones only, not all of them. The V and J calls and clone size come from that table; D and trimming were worked out from the DNA. Here the sample spans roughly 200,000 clones, 80% to 90% being singletons.

The TCR comes from a young man who had recovered from COVID-19. The rearrangement uses TRBV2 and TRBJ1-2; D might be TRBD1 (6 bases). The sequencing input was PBMCs or T cells enriched from blood (not recorded which). The CDR3 protein is CASSARGGESNYGYTF. The CDR3 nucleotides read TGTGCCAGCAGTGCGAGGGGGGGAGAGTCTAACTATGGCTACACCTTC.